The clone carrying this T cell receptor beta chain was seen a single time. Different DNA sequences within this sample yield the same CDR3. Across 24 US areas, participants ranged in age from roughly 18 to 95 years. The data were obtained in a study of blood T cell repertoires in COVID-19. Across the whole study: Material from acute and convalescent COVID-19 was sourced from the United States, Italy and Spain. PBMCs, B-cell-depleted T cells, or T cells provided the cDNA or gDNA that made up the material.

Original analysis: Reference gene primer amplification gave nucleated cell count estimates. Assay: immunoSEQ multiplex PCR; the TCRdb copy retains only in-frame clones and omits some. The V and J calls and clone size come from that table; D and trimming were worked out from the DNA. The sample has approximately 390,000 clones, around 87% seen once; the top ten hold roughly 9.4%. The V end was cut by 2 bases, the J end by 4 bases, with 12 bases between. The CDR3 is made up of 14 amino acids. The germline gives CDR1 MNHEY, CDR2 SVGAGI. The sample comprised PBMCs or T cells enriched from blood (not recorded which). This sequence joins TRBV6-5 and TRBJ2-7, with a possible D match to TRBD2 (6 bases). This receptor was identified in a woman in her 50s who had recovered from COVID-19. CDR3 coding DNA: TGTGCCAGCAGTTACGGAACCGGGACTTACGAGCAGTACTTC. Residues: CASSYGTGTYEQYF.